Each of the 15 T cell receptor beta chains below was sequenced from the same sample in a study of patients and donors after allogeneic stem cell transplantation. TCRdb used MiXCR to reprocess the RT-PCR reads, holding one entry per CDR3 protein. The table records about a million distinct CDR3 sequences, roughly 18% of them present only once. Sequenced input: blood, either unsorted or a sorted T cell fraction (not recorded which). All receptors derive from a human donor who was either an allogeneic HSCT recipient or a stem cell or donor lymphocyte infusion donor (not recorded which). It is not recorded whose cells these are; they may come from a transplant donor.

V usage is TRBV6-5 and J usage is TRBJ2-7; 8 bases agree with TRBD1. Germline assignment: CDR1 MNHEY and CDR2 SVGAGI. Trimming cost V 2 bases and J 7 bases; bases outside gene matches: 7. This CDR3 region has 14 residues. The chain's CDR3 is CASSYSQGAGEQYF. Written as DNA, the CDR3 is TGTGCCAGCAGTTACAGCCAGGGGGCGGGAGAGCAGTACTTC.

This clonotype was counted ten times or more. The genes are TRBV5-6 and TRBJ2-3; TRBD1 or TRBD2 may be the D gene (6 bases each). Per the germline V gene, CDR1 is SGHDT and CDR2 is YYEEEE. The length of the CDR3 is 14 residues. The germline V and J ends were trimmed by 2 bases and 6 bases, with 13 bases remaining between them. CDR3: CASSFYGGADTQYF. CDR3 coding DNA: TGTGCCAGCAGCTTTTACGGGGGCGCGGATACGCAGTATTTT. The full variable domain, rest sourced from reference TRBV5-6 and TRBJ2-3, is DAGVTQSPTHLIKTRGQQVTLRCSPKSGHDTVSWYQQALGQGPQFIFQYYEEEERQRGNFPDRFSGHQFPNYSSELNVNALLLGDSALYLCASSFYGGADTQYFGPGTRLTVL.

Many counts were recorded for this clonotype. The chain links TRBV5-1 to TRBJ1-4; 8 bases match TRBD1. The CDR3 covers 15 residues. The V gene's germline CDR1 is SGHRS and CDR2 YFSETQ. With 5 bases clipped from V and 7 bases from J, the junction kept 10 bases outside the gene matches. The CDR3 loop reads CASSFSDRASEKLFF. CDR3 nucleotide sequence: TGCGCCAGCAGTTTCTCGGACAGGGCTTCTGAAAAACTGTTTTTT.

This clonotype was found a few times. V gene TRBV7-2 combines with J gene TRBJ2-1, with D perhaps TRBD2 (6 bases). The CDR3 covers 11 residues. V lost 0 bases, J lost 12 bases, and 6 bases lay in between. In germline, CDR1 is SGHTA, CDR2 FQGNSA. CDR3 sequence (DNA): TGTGCCAGCAGCTTAGCAGCGGGGCAGTTCTTC. As protein: CASSLAAGQFF.

The V call is TRBV5-1, the J call TRBJ1-2, with 7 bases fitting TRBD1. V lost 0 bases, J lost 4 bases, and 3 bases stayed unmatched. From germline, CDR1 is SGHRS and CDR2 YFSETQ. The CDR3 runs 14 residues. The CDR3 DNA reads TGCGCCAGCAGCTTGGAGACAGGGAGCTATGGCTACACCTTC. Its protein is CASSLETGSYGYTF.

The genes are TRBV15 and TRBJ2-5; the match to TRBD1 covers 9 bases. The CDR3 runs 17 residues. Germline V gene lookup returns CDR1 LNHNV and CDR2 YYDKDF (reference sequence). Trimming removed 5 bases from V and 5 bases from J; junction bases left unmatched: 15. CDR3 sequence reads: CATSPLRTGGPRETQYF. For the CDR3, the DNA is TGTGCCACCAGCCCTCTCCGTACAGGGGGCCCCAGGGAGACCCAGTACTTC.

The chain links TRBV7-9 to TRBJ1-3; D might be TRBD1 (6 bases). Germline V gives CDR1 SEHNR, CDR2 FQNEAQ (reference sequence). The ends were cut back, 3 bases at V and 4 bases at J, with 13 bases in the middle. The CDR3 is made up of 15 amino acids. The CDR3 DNA reads as TGTGCCAGCAGCTTTACCGGGACACTCGGAAACACCATATATTTT. This codes for CASSFTGTLGNTIYF.

This clonotype showed up just a few times. The chain carries TRBV6-2 or TRBV6-3 and TRBJ1-5; the D gene is possibly TRBD1 (5 bases). Trimming cost V 2 bases and J 1 base, with 6 bases left between them. The germline gives CDR1 MNHEY, CDR2 SVGEGT. This CDR3 is 14 amino acids long. CDR3 loop: CASSYGASNQPQHF. In DNA, the CDR3 is TGTGCCAGCAGTTACGGGGCAAGCAATCAGCCCCAGCATTTT.

The V gene is TRBV5-1, the J gene TRBJ1-5; D unclear. V lost 7 bases to trimming and J lost 5 bases, with 13 bases between them. The germline V gene has CDR1 SGHRS and CDR2 YFSETQ. The CDR3 covers 13 residues. CDR3 protein: CASAPGIDQPQHF. Written as DNA, the CDR3 is TGCGCCAGCGCCCCGGGGATTGATCAGCCCCAGCATTTT.

V and J are TRBV29-1 and TRBJ1-1, with 10 bases identical to TRBD1. This CDR3 spans 13 amino acids. Germline trimming cut 4 bases from V and 7 bases from J; bases unmatched to any gene: 6. Germline V lookup: CDR1 SQVTM, CDR2 ANQGSEA. The CDR3 DNA is TGCAGCGTTGGTAAGAGGACAGGGGGTGAAGCTTTCTTT. Encoded protein: CSVGKRTGGEAFF. Full variable domain (remainder filled in from reference TRBV29-1 and TRBJ1-1): SAVISQKPSRDICQRGTSLTIQCQVDSQVTMMFWYRQQPGQSLTLIATANQGSEATYESGFVIDKFPISRPNLTFSTLTVSNMSPEDSSIYLCSVGKRTGGEAFFGQGTRLTVV.

The chain joins TRBV28 to TRBJ2-7; 8 positions agree with TRBD1. The CDR3 sequence is 15 residues long. Germline loops: CDR1 MDHEN, CDR2 SYDVKM. The J segment lost 0 bases and the V segment lost 5 bases, leaving 6 bases of the junction unmatched. The CDR3 is CASSPMDRASYEQYF. Here the CDR3 DNA reads TGTGCCAGCAGTCCCATGGACAGGGCCTCCTACGAGCAGTACTTC.

The chain employs TRBV7-6 and TRBJ2-2, with TRBD2 matching 11 bases. The CDR3 consists of 20 residues. V dropped 3 bases and J dropped 6; count of bases not matched to a gene: 18. Germline values: CDR1 SGHVS, CDR2 FNYEAQ. The CDR3 DNA reads as TGTGCCAGCAGCTTCCGAAACCCCAAATCCCTAGCGGGAGGAGCCGGGGAGCTGTTTTTT. Translated: CASSFRNPKSLAGGAGELFF.

This clonotype came up many times. The chain joins TRBV24-1 to TRBJ1-2, with TRBD1 matching 7 bases. CDR3 length equals 12 residues. J was trimmed by 10 bases and V by 1 base; bases with no gene match: 2. Germline CDR1 reads KGHDR; CDR2 reads SFDVKD. For the CDR3, the DNA is TGTGCCACCAGTGATTTTACAGGGGCCTACACCTTC. Amino acids: CATSDFTGAYTF.

This clonotype turned up a few times. V gene TRBV20-1 combines with J gene TRBJ2-7; 9 bases match TRBD2. The V gene's germline CDR1 is DFQATT and CDR2 SNEGSKA (reference sequence). Trimming took 3 bases from V and 3 from J; bases not matched to a gene: 3. The CDR3 has 13 residues. CDR3: CSARRLADYEQYF. As DNA, the CDR3 is TGCAGTGCTAGGAGACTAGCGGACTACGAGCAGTACTTC.

The gene calls are TRBV27 and TRBJ1-5, with D hard to call. Trimming cost V 0 bases and J 0 bases, with 6 bases left between them. The CDR3 loop spans 15 amino acids. Looked up from germline, CDR1 is MNHEY and CDR2 is SMNVEV (reference sequence). CDR3 bases: TGTGCCAGCAGTTTATCCCCGGATAGCAATCAGCCCCAGCATTTT. It yields the protein CASSLSPDSNQPQHF.